This TCR beta chain was captured by sequencing in a study of vaccination effects on CD4 cells after COVID-19. A note on this clone: The antigen remains undetermined.

Germline V gene sequence: CDR1 LGHDT, CDR2 YNNKEL (reference sequence). The junction had 7 bases not matched to a gene; V was cut back by 8 bases and J by 0 bases. The CDR3 sequence is 16 residues long. TCRdb keeps only in-frame clones here, not all; method: immunoSEQ multiplex PCR. The sample has fewer than 25,000 clones; around 70% are singletons. Before sequencing, viral peptide pools were used by the ViraFEST assay to expand antigen-specific CD4+ T cells. The culture ran for 10 days before CD4+ T cells were isolated. Everyone in the study got two shots of either the BNT162b2 or mRNA-1273 vaccine. The receptor comes from a human donor who received a COVID-19 vaccine. Sequencing was performed on CD4+ T cells from PBMCs cultured with HCoV-NL63 spike peptides, taken after COVID-19 vaccination. The rearrangement links TRBV3-1 (or the pseudogene TRBV3-2) to TRBJ2-3; 11 bases are shared with TRBD2. The CDR3 DNA is TGTGCCAGCCAACTTAGCGGGGGGGCTAGCACAGATACGCAGTATTTT. As protein: CASQLSGGASTDTQYF.